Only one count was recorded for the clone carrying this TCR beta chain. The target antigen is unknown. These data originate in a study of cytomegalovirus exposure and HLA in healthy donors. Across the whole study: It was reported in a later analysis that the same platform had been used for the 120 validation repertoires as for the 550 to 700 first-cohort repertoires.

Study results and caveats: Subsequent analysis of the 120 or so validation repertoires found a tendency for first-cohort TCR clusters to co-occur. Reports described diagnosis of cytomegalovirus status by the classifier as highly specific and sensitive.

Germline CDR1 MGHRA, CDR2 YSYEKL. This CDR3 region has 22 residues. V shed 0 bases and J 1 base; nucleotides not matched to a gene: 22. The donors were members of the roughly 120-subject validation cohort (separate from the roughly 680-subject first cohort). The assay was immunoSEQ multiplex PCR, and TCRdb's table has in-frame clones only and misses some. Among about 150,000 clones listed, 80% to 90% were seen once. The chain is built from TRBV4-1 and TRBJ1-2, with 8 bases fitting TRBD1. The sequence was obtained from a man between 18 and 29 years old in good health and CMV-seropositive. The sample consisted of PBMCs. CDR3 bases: TGCGCCAGCAGCCAAGAACGTAACCTTCCCTGGACAGGGTTCCACTTTAACTATGGCTACACCTTC. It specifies CASSQERNLPWTGFHFNYGYTF.